Given below is one T cell receptor beta chain in context. This sample was included in a study of cytomegalovirus exposure and HLA in healthy donors. This CDR3 is 14 amino acids long. Germline CDR1 MDHEN, CDR2 SYDVKM. The J segment lost 6 bases and the V segment lost 8 bases, leaving 11 bases of the junction unmatched. Data came from immunoSEQ multiplex PCR; TCRdb stores just in-frame clones and leaves some out. Here the sample spans under 200,000 clones, around 90% being singletons. The receptor was derived from a woman in her late teens or twenties in good health and CMV-seropositive. The chain carries TRBV28 and TRBJ2-7; TRBD2 aligns across 9 bases. The sequenced sample was PBMCs. The CDR3 reads CASETTRTSAEQYF. The CDR3 bases are TGTGCCAGCGAAACTACTAGGACTAGCGCCGAGCAGTACTTC.